The rows below give T cell receptor beta chains drawn from one sample of a study of early T cells in non-severe SARS-CoV-2 infection. One entry per CDR3 protein, called by TCRdb with MiXCR from the 5' RACE reads. The sample carries approximately 31,000 distinct CDR3 sequences, approximately 5.2% recorded once. Sample: whole blood. The receptor source for this set is an adult who was a healthcare worker with PCR-confirmed SARS-CoV-2 infection or an uninfected control (not recorded which). Both conserved end residues are part of each CDR3. Each record gives: V gene, D gene, CDR3 protein. D genes are given only for firm matches.

v_gene: TRBV6-5; d_gene: -; CDR3aa: CASSPRGNRMNTEVFF
v_gene: TRBV6-4; d_gene: TRBD2; CDR3aa: CASSDSETSGTTSTDTQYF
v_gene: TRBV30; d_gene: -; CDR3aa: CAWMGWDEQFF
v_gene: TRBV4-3; d_gene: -; CDR3aa: CASSQDPPAGPNTGELFF
v_gene: TRBV7-9; d_gene: TRBD1; CDR3aa: CASSISGTARYEQYF
v_gene: TRBV4-2; d_gene: -; CDR3aa: CASSQDVEGRNNEQFF
v_gene: TRBV29-1; d_gene: TRBD2; CDR3aa: CSVGRREGTQYF
v_gene: TRBV20-1; d_gene: -; CDR3aa: CSARSGGRVTEAFF
v_gene: TRBV4-1; d_gene: TRBD2; CDR3aa: CASSRGLAMKEQYF
v_gene: TRBV6-2/TRBV6-3; d_gene: TRBD2; CDR3aa: CASNGGLAENTGELFF
v_gene: TRBV7-2; d_gene: TRBD1; CDR3aa: CASSLRQGNTGELFF
v_gene: TRBV11-2; d_gene: -; CDR3aa: CASSLAPDYNEQFF
v_gene: TRBV12-3/TRBV12-4; d_gene: -; CDR3aa: CASSPDSSYNEQFF
v_gene: TRBV23-1; d_gene: -; CDR3aa: CASRGQRDSNQPQHF